Listed below are T cell receptor beta chains from one sample, sequenced in a study of Graves' ophthalmopathy and Graves' hyperthyroidism. One entry per CDR3 protein, called by TCRdb with MiXCR from the multiplex PCR reads. In the table there are a few hundred thousand distinct CDR3 sequences, 20% to 25% of which are singletons. Sequences were obtained from peripheral blood. These receptors came from a woman aged 50 to 65 with Graves' ophthalmopathy. Each CDR3 is given with its conserved first and last residue. D genes are given only for firm matches. Clone size, where shown, is once, few, many, or a class for clones that have expanded.

clone_size	d_call	v_call	j_call	cdr3_nt	cdr3_aa
.	.	TRBV4-1	TRBJ2-5	TGCGCCAGCAGCCAAAGCCTCTCAGAGACCCAGTACTTC	CASSQSLSETQYF
many	.	TRBV30	TRBJ1-5	TGTGCCTGGAGTGTAGGGGGGGTCAATCAGCCCCAGCATTTT	CAWSVGGVNQPQHF
many	.	TRBV28	TRBJ2-7	TGTGCCAGCAGAAGCGGACAGAAATTCTTCTACGAGCAGTACTTC	CASRSGQKFFYEQYF
many	TRBD2	TRBV9	TRBJ2-7	TGTGCCAGGAGACTAGCGTTCCTCTACGAGCAGTACTTC	CARRLAFLYEQYF
many	TRBD1	TRBV27	TRBJ2-7	TGTGCCAGCAGTAACCCGGACAGGGGACGGAACGAGCAGTACTTC	CASSNPDRGRNEQYF
many	.	TRBV5-1	TRBJ2-2	TGCGCCAGCAGCCCGGCTCCCGGAGAGGCCGGGGAGCTGTTTTTT	CASSPAPGEAGELFF
many	.	TRBV19	TRBJ1-5	TGTGCCAGTAGTATTGGGGGGGCGTCCGGTCAGCCCCAGCATTTT	CASSIGGASGQPQHF
many	.	TRBV30	TRBJ2-7	TGTGCCTGGAGTAGCGGCGACTCCTACGAGCAGTACTTC	CAWSSGDSYEQYF
.	.	TRBV6-5	TRBJ1-6	TGTGCCAGCAGCCCCCGGCCCGTTTCACCCCTCCACTTT	CASSPRPVSPLHF
many	.	TRBV19	TRBJ1-6	TGTGCCAGTAGAACCGGGACCGAAAATTCACCCCTCCACTTT	CASRTGTENSPLHF
many	TRBD1	TRBV20-1	TRBJ1-2	TGCAGTGCTAAAGACAGGGGTGTTGCGGCTAACTATGGCTACACCTTC	CSAKDRGVAANYGYTF
many	TRBD1	TRBV2	TRBJ1-1	TGTGCCAGCAGCAGACAGGGCGGAGCTGAAGCTTTCTTT	CASSRQGGAEAFF
many	TRBD1	TRBV12-3/TRBV12-4	TRBJ1-5	TGTGCCAGCAGGGTTTCAGGGGGGAATCAGCCCCAGCATTTT	CASRVSGGNQPQHF
many	.	TRBV20-1	TRBJ1-1	TGCAGTGCTAGGCGGGACACTGAAGCTTTCTTT	CSARRDTEAFF
few	.	TRBV5-1	TRBJ2-2	TGCGCCAGCAGCTTTTTCGGGAGTAGGTCCGGGGAGCTGTTTTTT	CASSFFGSRSGELFF
many	.	TRBV6-2/TRBV6-3	TRBJ2-5	TGTGCCAGCAGTTCTGTCGGGGAGACCCAGTACTTC	CASSSVGETQYF
many	TRBD1	TRBV29-1	TRBJ2-7	TGCAGCGTTGATGGACAGGGGTACGAGCAGTACTTC	CSVDGQGYEQYF
few	.	TRBV3-1	TRBJ1-3	TGTGCCAGCAGCCCAGGACTCTCTGGAAACACCATATATTTT	CASSPGLSGNTIYF
.	.	TRBV12-3/TRBV12-4	TRBJ1-1	TGTGCCAGCAGCACGACAGCGAACACTGAAGCCTTCTTT	CASSTTANTEAFF
many	TRBD2	TRBV7-2	TRBJ2-5	TGTGCCAGCAGCTTAGTACTAGCGGGTCAAGAGACCCAGTACTTC	CASSLVLAGQETQYF
many	.	TRBV7-6	TRBJ1-6	TGTGCCAGCAGCTTGAGTGTATGGAGGGGGAATTCACCCCTCCACTTT	CASSLSVWRGNSPLHF
many	.	TRBV5-1	TRBJ2-7	TGCGCCAGCAGCCCGCTAGGAGTGATCGACGAGCAGTACTTC	CASSPLGVIDEQYF